This TCR beta chain comes out of a study of Ad26.COV2.S vaccination and SARS-CoV-2 variants. Study results and caveats: Total T cell responses were possibly underestimated by TCR breadth and depth analyses.

Stated treatment: some 19 received Ad26.COV2.S at low or high dose, single or two shots; 5 received placebo; per-sample allocation not given. Samples were taken on day 63 after the first vaccine or placebo injection. Data came from immunoSEQ multiplex PCR; TCRdb stores just in-frame clones and leaves some out. The profile shows a few hundred thousand clones, 92% of them singletons. Notes on this clone: Its antigen is not known.

CDR1 and CDR2 from the germline V gene are SGHRS and YFSETQ. CDR3 size: 15 residues. Unmatched junction bases numbered 2, after V lost 0 bases and J lost 3 bases. The origin of this receptor is a person between 18 and 65 years old who received the Ad26.COV2.S COVID-19 vaccine or a placebo. The V call is TRBV5-1, the J call TRBJ2-2; 7 nucleotides line up with TRBD1. The starting material was peripheral blood, obtained in a trial of Ad26.COV2.S vaccine versus placebo. CDR3 in amino acids: CASSLGTGDTGELFF. In DNA, the CDR3 is TGCGCCAGCAGCTTGGGCACAGGGGACACCGGGGAGCTGTTTTTT.